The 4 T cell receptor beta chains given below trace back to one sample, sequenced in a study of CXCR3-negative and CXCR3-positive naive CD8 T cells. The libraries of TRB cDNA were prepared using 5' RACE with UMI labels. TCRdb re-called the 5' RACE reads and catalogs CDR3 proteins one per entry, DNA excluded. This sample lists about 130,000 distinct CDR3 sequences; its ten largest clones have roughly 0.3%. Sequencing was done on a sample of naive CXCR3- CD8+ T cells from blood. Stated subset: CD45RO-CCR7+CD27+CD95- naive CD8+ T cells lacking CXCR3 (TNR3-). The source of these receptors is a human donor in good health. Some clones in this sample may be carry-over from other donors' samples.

The CDR3 spells CASSQGGEGSNQPQHF. This sequence joins TRBV4-2 and TRBJ1-5. The germline CDR1 and CDR2 sequences are LGHNA and YNFKEQ. The CDR3 sequence is 16 residues long.

CDR3 sequence: CASSFERYNTGELFF. This chain uses TRBV28 with TRBJ2-2. The CDR3 totals 15 residues. The germline CDR1 and CDR2 sequences are MDHEN and SYDVKM.

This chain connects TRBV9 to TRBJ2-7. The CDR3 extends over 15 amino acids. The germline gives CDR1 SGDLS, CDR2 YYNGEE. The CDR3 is CASSVGSSISYEQYF. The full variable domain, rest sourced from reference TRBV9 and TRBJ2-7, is DSGVTQTPKHLITATGQRVTLRCSPRSGDLSVYWYQQSLDQGLQFLIQYYNGEERAKGNILERFSAQQFPDLHSELNLSSLELGDSALYFCASSVGSSISYEQYFGPGTRLTVT.

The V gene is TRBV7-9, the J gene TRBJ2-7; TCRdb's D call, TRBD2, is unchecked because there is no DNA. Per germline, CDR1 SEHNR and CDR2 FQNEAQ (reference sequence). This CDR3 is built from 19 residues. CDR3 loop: CASSSLDHLATVRTYEQYF. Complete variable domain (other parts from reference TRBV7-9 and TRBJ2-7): DTGVSQNPRHKITKRGQNVTFRCDPISEHNRLYWYRQTLGQGPEFLTYFQNEAQLEKSRLLSDRFSAERPKGSFSTLEIQRTEQGDSAMYLCASSSLDHLATVRTYEQYFGPGTRLTVT.